The T cell receptor beta chain under discussion was sequenced for a study of blood T cell repertoires in COVID-19 (TCRdb year 2020). Notes on the research overall: Samples from collaborators originated in the United States, Italy and Spain and spanned both the acute and convalescent phases of COVID-19. Where available, HLA class I and class II types were obtained from metadata supplied by the sample provider rather than from assay-based typing. The repertoires were made available in a free public database intended to serve as a resource for research on the immune response to SARS-CoV-2. The prospective study material was composed of cDNA or gDNA derived from T cells, B-cell-depleted T cells, or PBMCs. Samples came from the ongoing ImmuneRACE study (first 160 participants) plus 1,254 subjects from 6 global collaborators. Nearly every sample came with metadata listing a de-identified subject ID, COVID-19 status, age in years and sex. The dataset comprised deeply sampled blood TCRbeta repertoires from subjects exposed to, actively infected with, or recovered from COVID-19. Broad study findings and their caveats: How much clinical and demographic metadata was included differed by source and by participant, and the metadata was provided uncurated.

The collaborating institutions used their own protocols to collect whole blood in K2EDTA tubes. For TCRbeta analysis, collaborators shipped samples as frozen whole blood, isolated PBMCs, or DNA extracted from either of those sample types. The germline V gene (reference sequence) yields LNHDA for CDR1 and SQIVND for CDR2. The V end gives up 3 bases and the J end 8 bases, leaving 10 bases in the junction not matched to a gene. Measured from the cysteine to the phenylalanine, the CDR3 is 16 residues long. The kept DNA is CDR3 alone, 48 bases in frame from the first base. With respect to this clone: Its antigen is currently not known. Qualities for individual bases were not recorded, and no much larger clone is one base off.

TCRbeta CDR3 regions were amplified from genomic DNA using the immunoSEQ Assay, a bias-controlled multiplex PCR. Per the original workflow: The number of nucleated cells in each sample was estimated from the amplification of reference gene primers within the assay. To quantify the absolute abundance of each unique TCRbeta CDR3 rearrangement, sequence reads were collapsed and filtered. For each sample, productive Simpson clonality was calculated as the square root of Simpson's diversity index over productive rearrangements. In TCRdb, the immuneACCESS table is reduced to in-frame sequences with V and J assigned. These tables do not hold every clone; where another copy was compared, an unresolved V gene accounts for under half, and the others remain unexplained. That table gives V, J and clone size, and the DNA gave D and trimming. The sample has 100,000 to 150,000 clones on record, 60% to 85% of them singletons. The ten largest clones represent 0.86% of the sample.

This clonotype originated in a human donor with acute or convalescent COVID-19. The donor label of this sample is uncertain. The chain was built from TRBV19 and TRBJ1-6; 7 junctional bases match TRBD1. Specimen: peripheral blood. The CDR3 protein sequence reads: CASSMRDRLSYSPLHF. The DNA is as follows: TGTGCCAGTAGTATGAGGGACAGACTAAGTTATTCACCCCTCCACTTT.